What follows describes a single T cell receptor beta chain. Repertoires were generated with immunoSEQ multiplex PCR, while TCRdb's copy carries only in-frame clones and drops some. The sample holds roughly 1 million clones, 75% seen once. The source of the sample is a study of shared clonotypes between healthy human individuals. The receptor's source is a man aged 18-30 years in good health. The specimen was memory CD4+ T cells sorted from blood. Stated subset: CD45RA-negative fraction.

The DNA of the CDR3 is TGTGCCAGCAGTTTAACAGGGCTCAATGAGCAGTTCTTC. As protein: CASSLTGLNEQFF. The chain has TRBV27 and TRBJ2-1; TRBD1 might be the D (6 bases). The CDR3 length is 13 residues. Per germline, CDR1 MNHEY and CDR2 SMNVEV (reference sequence). The V end lost 2 bases, the J end lost 6 bases, and 8 bases lay between the germline ends.